This T cell receptor (delta chain) was captured in a study of Vδ1+ human thymocytes. Study outcomes and limitations: Bulk data may be misread because of unexpected Vdelta2 sequences. In the thymus, TRG and TRD repertoires looked highly polyclonal with Gaussian CDR3 lengths.

The CDR3 totals 18 residues. Germline values: CDR1 TSWWSYY, CDR2 QGS. Extracted RNA was reverse transcribed into cDNA. CDR3 amplicons came from multiplex PCR with pooled V-gene forward and constant-region reverse primers. TCRdb re-processed the multiplex PCR reads via CATT. Of roughly 25,000 delta-chain clones in the sample, more than 6.5% were seen once. In the case of this clone: Its matching antigen is unknown. The junction departs from germline at one end; a sequencing error may be responsible.

Specimen: Vdelta1+ gamma-delta thymocytes from the thymus. Described subset: FACS-sorted CD3+ TCRalphabeta- TCRVdelta1+ TCRVdelta2- thymocytes. V and J are TRDV1 and TRDJ1, with 9 bases that match TRDD3. The receptor comes from a girl under two years old who had congenital heart surgery. CDR3 protein: CALGGVYAWGIDTDRLIF. The CDR3 DNA is TGTGCTCTTGGGGGCGTCTACGCCTGGGGGATTGACACCGATAGACTCATCTTT.